This T cell receptor beta chain was sequenced for a study of blood T cell repertoires in COVID-19. Study-level information: Some COVID-19 samples were acute and others convalescent; all came from the United States, Italy and Spain.

In terms of age and location, participants ranged from about 18 to 100 years and lived in about two dozen US areas. The CDR3 has 13 residues. Trimming stripped 5 bases from V and 8 bases from J, with 13 bases between. Germline V gives CDR1 LNHDA, CDR2 SQIVND (reference sequence). Authors' processing steps: Amplification of reference gene primers was used by the study to estimate nucleated cell counts. The data were produced by immunoSEQ multiplex PCR, yet TCRdb's version contains in-frame clones alone and is incomplete. V, J and clone size derive from that table, while D and trimming were established from the DNA sequence. The repertoire includes approximately 250,000 clones, approximately 89% of them detected once, and 0.95% to 1.5% sits in the top ten.

The V and J genes are TRBV19 and TRBJ1-5; maybe TRBD1 (5 bases). The source of this sequence is a woman in her 40s with acute COVID-19. Specimen: PBMCs or T cells enriched from blood (not recorded which). CDR3 bases: TGTGCCAGTAGTTCGGTCAGGGAAGAGCCCCAGCATTTT. Amino acid sequence: CASSSVREEPQHF.